This passage covers 25 T cell receptor beta chains from one sample sequenced in a study of CD8 T cells in ankylosing spondylitis. MiXCR was run by TCRdb on the 5' RACE reads, yielding one entry per CDR3 protein. The table records 150,000 or so distinct CDR3 sequences, 9.5% to 10% of them present only once. The source material was blood, either unsorted or a sorted T cell fraction (not recorded which). The receptors were gathered from a female donor with ankylosing spondylitis or in good health (not recorded which).

In this sample, this clonotype turned up a few times. This sequence joins TRBV6-1 and TRBJ1-3; 9 bases fit TRBD1. Germline loops: CDR1 MNHNS, CDR2 SASEGT. The J segment lost 0 bases and the V segment lost 6 bases, leaving 6 bases of the junction unmatched. The CDR3 loop spans 16 amino acids. CDR3 sequence: CASSSGTGFSGNTIYF. The CDR3 DNA reads TGTGCCAGCAGCTCCGGGACAGGGTTCTCTGGAAACACCATATATTTT.

This clonotype has ten or more counts. V gene TRBV29-1 combines with J gene TRBJ2-2, with D perhaps being TRBD1 or TRBD2 (7 bases each). The length of the CDR3 is 15 residues. The germline V and J ends were trimmed by 5 bases and 1 base, with 14 bases remaining between them. In germline, CDR1 is SQVTM, CDR2 ANQGSEA. CDR3 nucleotides: TGCAGCGTTAGTCCAGGGGGGGAGAACACCGGGGAGCTGTTTTTT. This sequence encodes CSVSPGGENTGELFF.

This clonotype was picked up many times. The chain has TRBV12-3 or TRBV12-4 and TRBJ2-3; 8 bases agree with TRBD1. Unmatched junction bases numbered 12, after V lost 5 bases and J lost 5 bases. The CDR3 has 16 amino acids. CDR3: CASSRFRTGRGDTQYF. The CDR3 region has the DNA TGTGCCAGCAGTCGATTTAGGACAGGGCGGGGAGATACGCAGTATTTT.

This clonotype was observed a handful of times. The chain joins TRBV20-1 to TRBJ2-5, with unresolved D. The germline V gene has CDR1 DFQATT and CDR2 SNEGSKA (reference sequence). With 3 bases removed from V and 2 bases from J, the gap between germline ends came to 10 bases. The CDR3 is 13 residues long. The CDR3 bases are TGCAGTGCTAGGATGGGCATGCAAGAGACCCAGTACTTC. As protein: CSARMGMQETQYF.

The V call is TRBV5-1, the J call TRBJ2-1; 9 nucleotides match TRBD2. This CDR3 spans 14 amino acids. Germline CDR1 and CDR2: SGHRS and YFSETQ. The junction had 5 bases not matched to a gene; V was cut back by 0 bases and J by 10 bases. DNA for the CDR3: TGCGCCAGCAGCTTGGGCGGGAGGGCTAAAGAGCAGTTCTTC. Translation gives CASSLGGRAKEQFF.

The chain has TRBV28 and TRBJ2-2; 7 nucleotides agree with TRBD2. The V and J ends lost 6 bases and 4 bases, in that order; junction bases with no gene match: 8. CDR1 and CDR2 (germline): MDHEN, SYDVKM. This CDR3 spans 15 amino acids. This CDR3 is CASRYQGGITGELFF. The CDR3 DNA reads as TGTGCCAGCAGATACCAGGGAGGGATCACCGGGGAGCTGTTTTTT.

The V gene is TRBV5-6, the J gene TRBJ2-3, with a tentative D call TRBD1 (6 bases). Trimming removed 10 bases at V and 2 bases at J, with 26 bases between. This CDR3 has 17 residues. The germline CDR1 and CDR2 sequences are SGHDT and YYEEEE. DNA for the CDR3: TGTGCCTGGAGCGAGGGGGAGTGGCTTGAGGACACAGATACGCAGTATTTT. This sequence encodes CAWSEGEWLEDTDTQYF.

Ten or more counts support this clonotype. The CDR3 reads CASSQSPDWEAYDEQFF. The DNA of the CDR3 is TGCGCCAGCAGCCAGTCCCCCGACTGGGAGGCTTATGATGAGCAGTTCTTC. This chain connects TRBV4-3 to TRBJ2-1; possibly TRBD2 for D (6 bases). V was shortened by 3 bases and J by 8 bases, with 23 bases between the two germline ends. The CDR3 has 17 residues. Germline-derived CDR1 and CDR2 are LGHNA and YSLEER.

This chain connects TRBV5-1 to TRBJ2-5; 11 nucleotides agree with TRBD2. The CDR3 covers 21 residues. Germline V lookup: CDR1 SGHRS, CDR2 YFSETQ. The junction had 20 bases not matched to a gene; V was cut back by 4 bases and J by 0 bases. The CDR3 reads CASSMGPARGLAGGYQETQYF. Written as DNA, the CDR3 is TGCGCCAGCAGCATGGGACCGGCTCGGGGGCTAGCGGGAGGATACCAAGAGACCCAGTACTTC.

The table lists this clonotype with many counts. The V call is TRBV12-3 or TRBV12-4, the J call TRBJ2-5; 9 bases align to TRBD2. The CDR3 spans 14 residues. Unmatched junction bases numbered 11, after V lost 6 bases and J lost 9 bases. Here the CDR3 reads CASRETSGRGAQYF. The CDR3 region has the DNA TGTGCCAGCAGGGAGACTAGCGGCCGCGGGGCCCAGTACTTC.

To note about this clonotype: Mismatch with germline at one junction end may stem from a read error. The CDR3 DNA is TGTGCCAGCAGTCACTCGTCCGAGGGGGGCGACACTGAAGCTTTCTTT. As protein: CASSHSSEGGDTEAFF. The rearrangement joins TRBV6-2 or TRBV6-3 to TRBJ1-1, with D tentatively TRBD1 (6 bases). The germline V gene has CDR1 MNHEY and CDR2 SVGEGT. CDR3 size: 16 residues.

This sequence joins TRBV7-9 and TRBJ1-1; tentative D call: TRBD1 (5 bases). The germline gives CDR1 SEHNR, CDR2 FQNEAQ (reference sequence). This CDR3 is built from 12 residues. Trimming pared 0 bases from V and 10 bases from J, leaving 9 bases between. Here the CDR3 reads CASSLAGGGAFF. Here the CDR3 DNA reads TGTGCCAGCAGCTTAGCGGGGGGGGGAGCTTTCTTT. Variable domain in full (rest from reference TRBV7-9 and TRBJ1-1): DTGVSQNPRHKITKRGQNVTFRCDPISEHNRLYWYRQTLGQGPEFLTYFQNEAQLEKSRLLSDRFSAERPKGSFSTLEIQRTEQGDSAMYLCASSLAGGGAFFGQGTRLTVV.

This clonotype was picked up a small number of times. The chain employs TRBV6-2 or TRBV6-3 and TRBJ2-7; D call uncertain. The CDR3 consists of 12 residues. The germline V and J ends were trimmed by 7 bases and 6 bases, with 13 bases remaining between them. CDR1 and CDR2 from the germline V gene are MNHEY and SVGEGT. CDR3 protein: CASKTRSGEQYF. The CDR3 DNA sequence: TGTGCCAGCAAAACCCGTTCCGGCGAGCAGTACTTC.

A few counts support this clonotype. The genes are TRBV7-9 and TRBJ1-1; D remains ambiguous. The germline gives CDR1 SEHNR, CDR2 FQNEAQ (reference sequence). V shed 4 bases and J shed 6 bases, with 15 bases lying between them. The CDR3 has 14 amino acids. CDR3 in DNA: TGTGCCAGCAGCTCAGGCATATCGGGAGCTGAAGCTTTCTTT. It translates to CASSSGISGAEAFF. The full variable domain, rest sourced from reference TRBV7-9 and TRBJ1-1, is DTGVSQNPRHKITKRGQNVTFRCDPISEHNRLYWYRQTLGQGPEFLTYFQNEAQLEKSRLLSDRFSAERPKGSFSTLEIQRTEQGDSAMYLCASSSGISGAEAFFGQGTRLTVV.

V is TRBV4-3 and J is TRBJ2-2, with D hard to call. This CDR3 contains 15 residues. From germline, CDR1 is LGHNA and CDR2 YSLEER. V was shortened by 4 bases and J by 2 bases, with 11 bases between the two germline ends. The CDR3 loop is CASSPATINTGELFF. CDR3 coding DNA: TGCGCCAGCAGCCCCGCGACAATTAACACCGGGGAGCTGTTTTTT.

This clonotype has at least ten counts. The chain couples TRBV11-2 to TRBJ2-3; no firm D call. CDR3 size: 14 residues. Trimming left V 1 base short and J 8 bases short, with 13 bases between. CDR1 is SGHAT, CDR2 FQNNGV, per germline. CDR3 amino acids: CASSLGPEFGTQYF. DNA for the CDR3: TGTGCCAGCAGCTTAGGTCCAGAGTTCGGTACGCAGTATTTT.

This clonotype was observed many times. The V call is TRBV12-3 or TRBV12-4, the J call TRBJ2-3, with D possibly being TRBD2 (6 bases). V lost 6 bases to trimming and J lost 1 base, with 11 bases between them. CDR3 length: 14 amino acids. In DNA form, the CDR3 reads TGTGCCAGCAGCCTACTAGCAGGCACAGATACGCAGTATTTT. Translated: CASSLLAGTDTQYF.

This clonotype was counted ten times or more. This rearrangement joins TRBV6-5 to TRBJ2-7; D is unresolved. The germline V gene has CDR1 MNHEY and CDR2 SVGAGI. The CDR3 totals 11 residues. Trimming took off 6 bases at V and 2 bases at J, with 5 bases between the two ends. Here the CDR3 reads CASRYAYEQYF. The CDR3 DNA is TGTGCCAGCAGGTATGCCTACGAGCAGTACTTC.

This chain joins TRBV6-7 and TRBJ2-5; no clear D gene. TRBV6-7 is labeled an ORF, and its function is uncertain. The CDR3 consists of 15 residues. V lost 2 bases and J lost 0, with 10 bases in between. The chain's CDR3 is CASSYNRPNQETQYF. DNA of the CDR3: TGTGCCAGCAGTTACAATAGACCGAACCAAGAGACCCAGTACTTC.

The chain has TRBV6-2 or TRBV6-3 and TRBJ2-3; 14 bases agree with TRBD2. The junction had 4 bases not matched to a gene; V was cut back by 5 bases and J by 0 bases. Germline V gene lookup returns CDR1 MNHEY and CDR2 SVGEGT. The CDR3 is made up of 17 amino acids. The CDR3 protein is CASSRTSGRTSTDTQYF. The DNA for the CDR3 is TGTGCCAGCAGTCGGACTAGCGGGAGGACTAGCACAGATACGCAGTATTTT.

This clonotype was observed a few times. The V call is TRBV11-2, the J call TRBJ1-3; no clear D. V dropped 5 bases and J dropped 8 bases, with 10 bases sitting between them. Germline V gives CDR1 SGHAT, CDR2 FQNNGV. This CDR3 is built from 12 residues. The CDR3 spells CASSPREDTIYF. The CDR3 coding sequence is TGTGCCAGCAGCCCTCGTGAGGACACCATATATTTT.

There are a few counts of this clonotype. The chain is built from TRBV6-1 and TRBJ2-4, with D perhaps matching TRBD1 or TRBD2 (7 bases each). Trimming removed 6 bases at V and 6 bases at J, with 27 bases between. The CDR3 contains 18 residues. Per the germline V gene, CDR1 is MNHNS and CDR2 is SASEGT. The chain's CDR3 is CASSFQSGGEPHGNIQYF. CDR3 nucleotides: TGTGCCAGCAGCTTCCAGTCAGGGGGGGAGCCCCACGGAAACATTCAGTACTTC.

This clonotype has more than one count but fewer than ten. The gene calls are TRBV4-2 and TRBJ2-7, with 11 positions matching TRBD2. The CDR3 loop spans 15 amino acids. Germline V CDR1 and CDR2: LGHNA, YNFKEQ. The V and J ends lost 2 bases and 2 bases, in that order; junction bases with no gene match: 2. Here the CDR3 DNA reads TGTGCCAGCAGCCAAATAGCGGGAGGGACCTACGAGCAGTACTTC. Translated: CASSQIAGGTYEQYF.

This clonotype was seen a handful of times. The chain is built from TRBV6-2 or TRBV6-3 and TRBJ2-7, with unresolved D. The CDR3 is made up of 12 amino acids. Trimming took off 2 bases at V and 3 bases at J, with 5 bases between the two ends. Germline CDR1 and CDR2: MNHEY and SVGEGT. CDR3 in amino acids: CASSYGRYEQYF. The CDR3 coding sequence is TGTGCCAGCAGTTACGGGCGCTACGAGCAGTACTTC.

This clonotype came up a few times. This sequence joins TRBV15 and TRBJ1-5, with D hard to call. V was trimmed by 2 bases and J by 6 bases, leaving 14 bases between them. Germline CDR1 is LNHNV and CDR2 is YYDKDF (reference sequence). The CDR3 runs 15 residues. The CDR3 loop is CATSRLNIPTQPQHF. CDR3 nucleotide sequence: TGTGCCACCAGCAGACTCAACATCCCCACTCAGCCCCAGCATTTT.